Presented here are 14 T cell receptor beta chains from one specimen sequenced in a study of shared clonotypes between healthy human individuals. The table came from immunoSEQ multiplex PCR; TCRdb's copy has only in-frame clones and leaves some out. The data hold over 800,000 clones, with 85% to 95% observed a single time. Naive CD8 cells were CD45RO-negative, positively selected for CCR7, excluding terminally differentiated effector memory CD45RA+ cells. Sequencing was performed on naive CD8+ T cells sorted from blood. These receptors were taken from a man aged 25-40 years in good health.

The chain uses TRBV7-9 and TRBJ2-1; D is unresolved. The V and J ends lost 5 bases and 6 bases respectively, with 20 bases between them. Germline V lookup: CDR1 SEHNR, CDR2 FQNEAQ (reference sequence). The CDR3 has 16 amino acids. DNA for the CDR3: TGTGCCAGCAGCCCGAAGGTCTCCCGAGGACCCAATGAGCAGTTCTTC. Its protein is CASSPKVSRGPNEQFF.

This chain links TRBV11-2 with TRBJ2-7; 13 nucleotides match TRBD2. CDR1 is SGHAT and CDR2 is FQNNGV in the germline V gene. The V gene end was trimmed by 2 bases and the J gene end by 2 bases; junction bases not matched to a gene: 3. The CDR3 extends over 16 amino acids. CDR3 region: CASSLPGLAGAYEQYF. The CDR3 DNA follows: TGTGCCAGCAGCTTACCCGGACTAGCGGGGGCCTACGAGCAGTACTTC.

The chain has TRBV19 and TRBJ2-3; D ambiguous. Trimming pared 11 bases from V and 2 bases from J, leaving 20 bases between. Germline values: CDR1 LNHDA, CDR2 SQIVND (reference sequence). The length of the CDR3 is 15 residues. CDR3 nucleotide sequence: TGTGCCTCGGAGAAAGGGATAGGTGTCACAGATACGCAGTATTTT. Residues: CASEKGIGVTDTQYF.

CDR3 in amino acids: CASSVKREASPYNEQFF. The CDR3 DNA follows: TGTGCCAGCAGTGTGAAGCGGGAGGCCTCACCATACAATGAGCAGTTCTTC. The chain combines TRBV6-1 with TRBJ2-1, with 9 nucleotides matching TRBD2. Germline V gene lookup returns CDR1 MNHNS and CDR2 SASEGT. Germline trimming cut 4 bases from V and 4 bases from J; bases unmatched to any gene: 11. CDR3 length: 17 amino acids.

The chain employs TRBV11-2 and TRBJ2-7; a possible D gene is TRBD2 (5 bases). This CDR3 contains 15 residues. Germline assignment: CDR1 SGHAT and CDR2 FQNNGV. Trimming left V 5 bases short and J 0 bases short, with 14 bases between. The CDR3 DNA is TGTGCCAGCAGCCACCGCCTCGGACTCTCCTACGAGCAGTACTTC. It codes for CASSHRLGLSYEQYF.

The chain recombines TRBV7-9 with TRBJ2-6, with a weak D call TRBD1 (6 bases). Germline loops: CDR1 SEHNR, CDR2 FQNEAQ (reference sequence). This CDR3 is 19 amino acids long. The V end was cut by 1 base, the J end by 0 bases, with 16 bases between. The CDR3 DNA is TGTGCCAGCAGCTTAGAGTGGGACACGGAAGTCTCTGGGGCCAACGTCCTGACTTTC. It yields the protein CASSLEWDTEVSGANVLTF.

The gene calls are TRBV29-1 and TRBJ2-7; D uncertain. The CDR3 has 12 amino acids. The V end lost 4 bases, the J end lost 2 bases, and 9 bases lay between the germline ends. Germline CDR1 reads SQVTM; CDR2 reads ANQGSEA. The CDR3 sequence: CSVVLGPYEQYF. CDR3 nucleotides: TGCAGCGTTGTACTTGGGCCCTACGAGCAGTACTTC.

The V and J genes are TRBV11-3 and TRBJ2-7; D uncertain. Germline lookup yields CDR1 SGHNT and CDR2 YENEEA. CDR3 length: 13 residues. With 1 base removed from V and 6 bases from J, the gap between germline ends came to 10 bases. CDR3 bases: TGTGCCAGCAGCTTAGGAACTGTATCCGAGCAGTACTTC. It encodes CASSLGTVSEQYF.

This sequence joins TRBV18 and TRBJ2-7, with D maybe TRBD1 (6 bases). V was cut by 5 bases and J by 0 bases, with 11 bases left in between. This CDR3 comprises 14 residues. Germline lookup yields CDR1 KGHSH and CDR2 LQKENI. The CDR3 region is CASSERGSSYEQYF. CDR3 in DNA: TGTGCCAGCTCAGAGAGGGGGAGCTCCTACGAGCAGTACTTC.

The chain couples TRBV10-3 to TRBJ1-5; D possibly corresponds to TRBD1 (5 bases). The CDR3 has 15 residues. Germline-derived CDR1 and CDR2 are ENHRY and SYGVKD. V gave up 0 bases and J gave up 6 bases, with 12 bases separating them. CDR3 DNA: TGTGCCATCAGTGAGTCGGGGGATTCATTTCAGCCCCAGCATTTT. Encoded protein: CAISESGDSFQPQHF.

The V gene is TRBV15, the J gene TRBJ2-7; D uncertain. This CDR3 spans 15 amino acids. Trimming stripped 3 bases from V and 0 bases from J, with 12 bases between. Germline V lookup: CDR1 LNHNV, CDR2 YYDKDF (reference sequence). The CDR3 loop reads CATSSIVGYSYEQYF. As DNA, the CDR3 is TGTGCCACCAGCAGCATAGTGGGCTACTCCTACGAGCAGTACTTC.

V usage is TRBV2 and J usage is TRBJ2-7; 12 nucleotides line up with TRBD2. With V trimmed by 6 bases and J by 2 bases, 5 bases remained unmatched. The CDR3 spans 15 residues. Germline-derived CDR1 and CDR2 are SNHLY and FYNNEI. CDR3 loop: CASRELAGGAYEQYF. The DNA of the CDR3 is TGTGCCAGCAGAGAACTAGCGGGAGGAGCCTACGAGCAGTACTTC.

This clone was seen once. The chain has TRBV11-2 and TRBJ2-1; D might be TRBD2 (5 bases). CDR3 length: 16 amino acids. With 1 base removed from V and 2 bases from J, the gap between germline ends came to 12 bases. Germline V gives CDR1 SGHAT, CDR2 FQNNGV. CDR3 DNA: TGTGCCAGCAGCTTAGGGGAGTGGGAAGCCTACAATGAGCAGTTCTTC. Translated, it gives CASSLGEWEAYNEQFF.

The V call is TRBV27, the J call TRBJ2-2; TRBD2 matches 13 bases. Unmatched junction bases numbered 9, after V lost 5 bases and J lost 3 bases. The CDR3 extends over 18 amino acids. Germline CDR1 reads MNHEY; CDR2 reads SMNVEV (reference sequence). The CDR3 DNA reads TGTGCCAGCAGTCTGATTCCGGGACTAGCGGGGTACACCGGGGAGCTGTTTTTT. Its protein product is CASSLIPGLAGYTGELFF.